This TCR beta chain was obtained from a study of cytomegalovirus exposure and HLA in healthy donors. Study-level background: From HLA-typed donors, an early data release held roughly 89 million unique TCRs. The study's findings and limits: An analysis that came later showed most CMV-associated TCR beta chains appearing HLA-restricted. Specific recognition of CMV antigens was confirmed in vitro for a few chains (all CMV-associated).

In regard to this clone: No antigen is known for it.

This PCR relied on a set of 60 Vbeta primers and 13 Jbeta primers. Repertoires were generated with immunoSEQ multiplex PCR, while TCRdb's copy carries only in-frame clones and drops some. The sample consists of over 150,000 clones, around 70% of them appearing once. This CDR3 contains 19 residues. Sequencing was carried out using PBMCs. This clonotype was sampled from a male donor in good health and CMV-seronegative. V usage is TRBV12-1 and J usage is TRBJ2-1; TRBD2 was called by the table and not checked on the DNA. TRBV12-1 is a recognized pseudogene. CDR3 in amino acids: CASSSGLAGIPDSYNEQFF. DNA for the CDR3: TGTGCCAGCAGCTCGGGACTAGCGGGGATACCGGACTCCTACAATGAGCAGTTCTTC.